These 22 T cell receptor beta chains were all obtained from the same sample, sequenced in a study of T cell clonality in common variable immunodeficiency. Some clones are missing from TCRdb's copy, which holds only in-frame ones; the method was immunoSEQ multiplex PCR. The repertoire has fewer than 50,000 clones, none seen only once; the ten largest take 0.68%. The source material was peripheral blood mononuclear cells. The receptors originated from a person between 18 and 70 years old in good health.

This clone was counted many times. The read terminates 3 residues before the CDR3 end, so the remaining end is supplied by the germline J gene. The chain has TRBV2 and TRBJ1-2; the D is unclear. The V end was cut by 7 bases, the J end by 5 bases, with 5 bases between. Looked up from germline, CDR1 is SNHLY and CDR2 is FYNNEI. The CDR3 runs 10 residues. The part of the CDR3 DNA that was read is TGTGCCAGCAAAGGGTATGGC. It specifies CASKGYG. The CDR3, in full, reads CASKGYGYTF.

The sample holds many counts of this clone. Read sequence stops 3 residues before the CDR3 end, and the germline J gene provides the missing end. The rearrangement uses TRBV10-1 and TRBJ2-2; TRBD2 aligns across 8 bases. Trimming at V came to 3 bases and at J to 2 bases, leaving 5 bases not matched to a gene. CDR1 is WNHNN and CDR2 is SYGVQD in the germline V gene (reference sequence). The length of the CDR3 is 16 residues. The CDR3 sequence: CASSDRSGANTGELFF. Incomplete CDR3 DNA: TGCGCCAGCAGTGACCGTAGCGGGGCAAACACCGGGGAG.

This clone was observed many times. The DNA ends 3 residues before the CDR3 does, and the rest of the CDR3 is filled in from the germline J gene. The chain combines TRBV6-1 with TRBJ2-1; 7 nucleotides line up with TRBD1. The CDR3 length is 14 residues. Germline values: CDR1 MNHNS, CDR2 SASEGT. J gave up 2 bases and V 4 bases, and 2 bases lay outside the gene matches. Partial CDR3 DNA: TGTGCCAGCAGTGCCAGGGGGACCTACAATGAG. This gives the protein CASSARGTYNE. The whole CDR3 is CASSARGTYNEQFF.

Many counts were recorded for this clone. The CDR3 extends 3 residues past the end of the read, so its final part is completed from the germline J gene. This sequence joins TRBV5-1 and TRBJ1-6; TRBD1 might be the D (6 bases). The V end was cut by 4 bases, the J end by 6 bases, with 14 bases between. The CDR3 is 15 residues long. Germline values: CDR1 SGHRS, CDR2 YFSETQ. The CDR3 sequence is CASSRGTSSNSPLHF. Partial CDR3 DNA: TGCGCCAGCAGCCGCGGGACATCATCTAATTCACCC.

This clone has more than one count but fewer than ten. Sequencing ends 3 residues short of the CDR3 end; the germline J gene provides the rest. This chain links TRBV7-9 with TRBJ1-2; D unresolved. Germline V CDR1 and CDR2: SEHNR, FQNEAQ (reference sequence). CDR3 size: 15 residues. The CDR3 protein is CASIASGSNSDTYTF. CDR3 bases read: TGTGCCAGCATCGCTAGCGGGAGTAACTCAGATACC.

This clone showed up many times. The read finishes 3 residues shy of the CDR3 end, and the germline J gene is used to complete it. The rearrangement uses TRBV15 and TRBJ2-5; 7 bases are shared with TRBD1. The CDR3 is 11 amino acids. Germline-derived CDR1 and CDR2 are LNHNV and YYDKDF (reference sequence). V trimming: 9 bases; J trimming: 2 bases; junction bases outside the gene matches: 0. Partial CDR3 DNA: TGTGCCACGGGACAGCAAGAGACC. It is translated as CATGQQET. The complete CDR3 reads CATGQQETQYF.

This clone has at least ten counts. The read ends 3 residues early relative to the CDR3; the germline J gene fills the gap. The chain recombines TRBV19 with TRBJ1-2; the D gene is possibly TRBD1 (6 bases). The CDR3 is 17 residues long. With 2 bases removed from V and 5 bases from J, the gap between germline ends came to 21 bases. Germline V lookup: CDR1 LNHDA, CDR2 SQIVND (reference sequence). The CDR3 loop is CASSITAGQTIIYGYTF. The part of the CDR3 DNA that was read is TGTGCCAGTAGTATAACCGCCGGACAGACGATAATATATGGC.

This clone was recorded many times. The observed sequence ends 3 residues before the CDR3 terminus, with the missing tail filled in from the germline J gene. The chain employs TRBV20-1 and TRBJ2-1, with 8 bases that match TRBD1. V lost 5 bases to trimming and J lost 6 bases; unmatched junction nucleotides: 12. The CDR3 is 15 residues long. CDR1 is DFQATT and CDR2 is SNEGSKA in the germline V gene (reference sequence). This chain's CDR3 is CSAGAGTGDSNEQFF. CDR3 DNA, as far as it was read: TGCAGTGCTGGAGCCGGGACAGGAGACTCCAATGAG.

The table lists this clone with many counts. The read gets to within 3 residues of the CDR3 end, and the germline J gene fills in the rest. The V and J genes are TRBV11-3 and TRBJ2-3, with TRBD2 as a possible D gene (6 bases). Trimming shortened V by 3 bases and J by 5 bases, and 6 bases separated the two germline ends. There are 12 residues in the CDR3. Germline loops: CDR1 SGHNT, CDR2 YENEEA. This chain's CDR3 is CASSLGGDTQYF. The CDR3 DNA, read in part, is TGTGCCAGCAGCTTGGGGGGAGATACG.

This clone showed up many times. The sequenced fragment ends 3 residues before the CDR3 boundary, so the rest is inferred from the germline J gene. The same CDR3 arises from other DNA sequences in this sample as well. The V gene is TRBV19, the J gene TRBJ2-7; 8 bases match TRBD1. This CDR3 has 15 amino acids. Trimming removed 6 bases from V and 1 base from J; junction bases left unmatched: 8. The germline CDR1 and CDR2 sequences are LNHDA and SQIVND (reference sequence). Partial CDR3 DNA: TGTGCCAGTAGCACGGACAGGGAAGGGTCCTACGAG. Its translation is CASSTDREGSYE. The full CDR3 sequence reads CASSTDREGSYEQYF.

This clone has a count of ten or more. Read coverage stops 3 residues before the CDR3 terminus; the germline J gene supplies the remainder. The chain joins TRBV15 to TRBJ1-1; D perhaps matches TRBD1 (6 bases). The CDR3 is 14 residues long. The V end lost 0 bases, the J end lost 6 bases, and 11 bases lay between the germline ends. Germline V gene lookup returns CDR1 LNHNV and CDR2 YYDKDF (reference sequence). CDR3 sequence reads: CATSRDRGTAEAFF. The part of the CDR3 DNA that was read is TGTGCCACCAGCAGAGATAGGGGGACGGCTGAA.

This clone has ten or more counts. The CDR3 goes on 3 residues after the read ends, and that part is filled in from the germline J gene. This chain connects TRBV10-3 to TRBJ1-2; the match to TRBD1 covers 10 bases. This CDR3 region has 15 residues. V was pared by 3 bases and J by 4 bases, with 5 bases of the junction left unmatched. CDR1 and CDR2 from the germline V gene are ENHRY and SYGVKD. The sequenced part of the CDR3 DNA is TGTGCCATCAGTGAAGAGGACAGGGGGGCCTATGGC. It is translated as CAISEEDRGAYG. The CDR3, in full, reads CAISEEDRGAYGYTF.

This clone has at least ten counts. The read halts 3 residues ahead of the CDR3 end, with the missing end drawn from the germline J gene. The chain uses TRBV19 and TRBJ2-5; D may be TRBD2 (5 bases). This CDR3 has 15 residues. The germline V gene encodes CDR1 LNHDA and CDR2 SQIVND (reference sequence). V lost 3 bases, J lost 5 bases, and 16 bases lay in between. Partial CDR3 DNA: TGTGCCAGTAGTATGCTAGCAGTCACGGGGGAGACC. Protein product: CASSMLAVTGET. The full CDR3 protein reads CASSMLAVTGETQYF.

This clone was counted ten times or more. The read is 3 residues too short to cover the CDR3 end, so that end is filled in from the germline J gene. The chain employs TRBV19 and TRBJ2-4, with 9 bases lining up with TRBD2. CDR1 LNHDA and CDR2 SQIVND come from the germline V gene (reference sequence). CDR3 length: 19 amino acids. The V gene end was trimmed by 6 bases and the J gene end by 0 bases; junction bases not matched to a gene: 15. CDR3 DNA (partial): TGTGCCAGTAGGCCGTCCCCCCTAAGCGGGGGGCTAGCCAAAAACATT. Amino acid sequence: CASRPSPLSGGLAKNI. The CDR3, in full, reads CASRPSPLSGGLAKNIQYF.

This clone appeared many times. From the germline J gene comes the end of the CDR3, since the read stops 3 residues before it. This chain links TRBV4-2 with TRBJ2-3; TRBD2 agrees at 9 bases. This CDR3 has 15 residues. CDR1 and CDR2 from the germline V gene are LGHNA and YNFKEQ. The V segment lost 3 bases and the J segment 5 bases; nucleotides outside the gene matches: 6. CDR3 DNA (partial): TGTGCCAGCAGCCAGTTAGCGGGAGAAGGAGATACG. Its protein is CASSQLAGEGDT. The full CDR3 sequence reads CASSQLAGEGDTQYF.

This clone was observed many times. The read halts 3 residues ahead of the CDR3 end, with the missing end drawn from the germline J gene. This chain links TRBV10-3 with TRBJ2-5; 7 bases are a match to TRBD1. The CDR3 length is 12 residues. J gave up 2 bases and V 8 bases, and 2 bases lay outside the gene matches. Germline V CDR1 and CDR2: ENHRY, SYGVKD. The CDR3 bases that were read are TGTGCCATCCGACAGGGACAAGAGACC. As protein: CAIRQGQET. The full CDR3 reads CAIRQGQETQYF.

This clone was seen repeatedly, ten times or more. The missing CDR3 end, 3 residues past where the read stops, is filled in from the germline J gene. The chain uses TRBV7-6 and TRBJ2-1, with TRBD1 identical over 9 bases. This CDR3 spans 15 amino acids. Germline trimming cut 4 bases from V and 3 bases from J; bases unmatched to any gene: 4. Germline CDR1 SGHVS, CDR2 FNYEAQ. CDR3 loop: CASSSTGGSYNEQFF. Incomplete CDR3 DNA: TGTGCCAGCAGCTCCACAGGGGGCAGCTACAATGAG.

This clone has at least ten counts. The observed sequence ends 3 residues before the CDR3 terminus, with the missing tail filled in from the germline J gene. This rearrangement joins TRBV29-1 to TRBJ2-7, with a possible D match to TRBD1 (6 bases). V lost 6 bases and J 2 bases, leaving 11 bases between the germline ends. This CDR3 contains 12 residues. In germline, CDR1 is SQVTM, CDR2 ANQGSEA. The part of the CDR3 DNA that was read is TGCAGCGTCTTGACAGGCCCCTACGAG. This codes for CSVLTGPYE. The CDR3 reads in full as CSVLTGPYEQYF.

In this sample, this clone turned up many times. The CDR3 end falls 3 residues outside the read, so it is completed with the germline J gene. This rearrangement joins TRBV18 to TRBJ2-3; no clear D gene. The CDR3 runs 13 residues. CDR1 KGHSH and CDR2 LQKENI come from the germline V gene. V was clipped by 3 bases and J by 0 bases, with 4 bases between them. CDR3 DNA (partial): TGTGCCAGCTCACCCCCGAGCACAGATACG. It is translated as CASSPPSTDT. The entire CDR3 sequence reads CASSPPSTDTQYF.

This clone has a count of ten or more. The read terminates 3 residues ahead of where the CDR3 ends, so the germline J gene completes it. The V and J genes are TRBV13 and TRBJ2-7, with 7 bases that match TRBD1. The CDR3 covers 15 residues. Germline trimming cut 3 bases from V and 0 bases from J; bases unmatched to any gene: 5. Looked up from germline, CDR1 is PRHDT and CDR2 is FYEKMQ (reference sequence). The sequenced part of the CDR3 DNA is TGTGCCAGCAGCTTCGGACAGGCCGCCTCCTACGAG. Translating gives CASSFGQAASYE. The whole CDR3 reads CASSFGQAASYEQYF.

In this sample, this clone turned up a few times. The read halts 3 residues ahead of the CDR3 end, with the missing end drawn from the germline J gene. The chain employs TRBV11-3 and TRBJ2-7; TRBD1 aligns across 7 bases. V was clipped by 5 bases and J by 4 bases; unmatched bases: 5. This CDR3 has 13 residues. Germline V gene lookup returns CDR1 SGHNT and CDR2 YENEEA. The CDR3 region is CASSRDSGYEQYF. CDR3 DNA, as far as it was read: TGTGCCAGCAGCCGGGACAGTGGATACGAG.

This clone was observed at least ten times. Read sequence stops 3 residues before the CDR3 end, and the germline J gene provides the missing end. The chain uses TRBV4-2 and TRBJ2-7, with 7 bases lining up with TRBD2. Germline V gene lookup returns CDR1 LGHNA and CDR2 YNFKEQ. The CDR3 sequence is 16 residues long. With 4 bases clipped from V and 4 bases from J, the junction kept 13 bases outside the gene matches. Partial CDR3 DNA: TGTGCCAGCAGCCCAAGGGGAGGCGGGGGATCATACGAG. It encodes CASSPRGGGGSYE. The CDR3 reads in full as CASSPRGGGGSYEQYF.